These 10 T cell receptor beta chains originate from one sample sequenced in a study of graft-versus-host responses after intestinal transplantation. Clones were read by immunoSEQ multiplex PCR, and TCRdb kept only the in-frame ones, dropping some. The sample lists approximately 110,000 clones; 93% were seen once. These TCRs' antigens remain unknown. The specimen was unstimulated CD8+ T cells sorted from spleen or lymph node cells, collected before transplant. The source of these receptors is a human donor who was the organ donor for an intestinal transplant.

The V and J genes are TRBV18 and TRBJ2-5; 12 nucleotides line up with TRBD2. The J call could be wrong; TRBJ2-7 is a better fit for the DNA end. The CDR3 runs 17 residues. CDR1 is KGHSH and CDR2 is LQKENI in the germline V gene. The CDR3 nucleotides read TGTGCCAGCTCACCACCGATCGGGACTAGCGGGCTGGGCGAGCAGTACTTC. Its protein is CASSPPIGTSGLGEQYF.

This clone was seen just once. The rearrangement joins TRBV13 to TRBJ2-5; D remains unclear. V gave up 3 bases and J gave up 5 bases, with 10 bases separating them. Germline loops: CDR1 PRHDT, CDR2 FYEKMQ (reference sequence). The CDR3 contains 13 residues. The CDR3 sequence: CASSLTSPETQYF. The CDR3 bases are TGTGCCAGCAGCTTGACTTCCCCCGAGACCCAGTACTTC.

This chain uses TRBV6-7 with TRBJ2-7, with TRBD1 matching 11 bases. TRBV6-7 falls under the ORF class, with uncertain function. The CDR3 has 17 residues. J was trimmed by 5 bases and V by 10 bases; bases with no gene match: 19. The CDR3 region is CATTKDRGRFPSHEQYF. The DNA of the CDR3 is TGTGCCACTACAAAGGACAGGGGGCGCTTTCCTTCTCACGAGCAGTACTTC.

This chain's CDR3 is CASSLRTGFFYGYTF. The CDR3 bases are TGTGCCAGCAGTCTTAGGACAGGGTTCTTCTATGGCTACACCTTC. This chain uses TRBV27 with TRBJ1-2; the match to TRBD1 covers 8 bases. The J segment lost 4 bases and the V segment lost 5 bases, leaving 9 bases of the junction unmatched. This CDR3 contains 15 residues. Germline V gene data show CDR1 as MNHEY and CDR2 as SMNVEV (reference sequence).

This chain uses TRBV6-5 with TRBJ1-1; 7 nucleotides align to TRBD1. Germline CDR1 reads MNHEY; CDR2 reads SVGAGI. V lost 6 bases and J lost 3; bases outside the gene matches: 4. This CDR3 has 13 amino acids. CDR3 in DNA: TGTGCCAGCAGAGAACAGGGGTACACTGAAGCTTTCTTT. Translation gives CASREQGYTEAFF.

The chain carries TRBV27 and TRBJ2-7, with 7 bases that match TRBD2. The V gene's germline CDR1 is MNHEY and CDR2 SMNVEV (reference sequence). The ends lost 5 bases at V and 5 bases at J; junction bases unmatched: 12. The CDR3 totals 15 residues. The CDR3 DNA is TGTGCCAGCAGTCCTCATCAGGGAGGGATTAACGAGCAGTACTTC. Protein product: CASSPHQGGINEQYF.

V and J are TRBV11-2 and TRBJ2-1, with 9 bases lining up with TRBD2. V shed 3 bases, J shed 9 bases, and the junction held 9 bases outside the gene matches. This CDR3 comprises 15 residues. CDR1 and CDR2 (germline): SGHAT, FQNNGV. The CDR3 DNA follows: TGTGCCAGCAGCTTCAGTAGCGGGAGTAGTAGTGAGCAGTTCTTC. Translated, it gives CASSFSSGSSSEQFF.

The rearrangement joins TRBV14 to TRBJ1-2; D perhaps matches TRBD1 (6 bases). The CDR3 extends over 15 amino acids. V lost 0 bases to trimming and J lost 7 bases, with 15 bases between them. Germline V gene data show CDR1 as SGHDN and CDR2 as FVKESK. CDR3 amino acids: CASSQDAWGAGGYTF. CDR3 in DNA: TGTGCCAGCAGCCAAGACGCATGGGGGGCCGGTGGCTACACCTTC.

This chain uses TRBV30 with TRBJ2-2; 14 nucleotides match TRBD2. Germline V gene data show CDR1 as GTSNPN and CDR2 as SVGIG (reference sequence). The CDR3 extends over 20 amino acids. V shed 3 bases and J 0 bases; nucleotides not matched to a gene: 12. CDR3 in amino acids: CAWRRRYGLAGGSNTGELFF. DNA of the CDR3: TGTGCCTGGAGACGCCGTTATGGACTAGCGGGGGGTTCGAACACCGGGGAGCTGTTTTTT.

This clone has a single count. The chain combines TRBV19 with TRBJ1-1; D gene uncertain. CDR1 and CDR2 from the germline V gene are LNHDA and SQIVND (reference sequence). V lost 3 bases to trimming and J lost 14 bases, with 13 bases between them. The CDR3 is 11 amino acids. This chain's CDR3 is CASSMGIEGFF. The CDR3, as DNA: TGTGCCAGTAGTATGGGAATTGAAGGGTTCTTT.